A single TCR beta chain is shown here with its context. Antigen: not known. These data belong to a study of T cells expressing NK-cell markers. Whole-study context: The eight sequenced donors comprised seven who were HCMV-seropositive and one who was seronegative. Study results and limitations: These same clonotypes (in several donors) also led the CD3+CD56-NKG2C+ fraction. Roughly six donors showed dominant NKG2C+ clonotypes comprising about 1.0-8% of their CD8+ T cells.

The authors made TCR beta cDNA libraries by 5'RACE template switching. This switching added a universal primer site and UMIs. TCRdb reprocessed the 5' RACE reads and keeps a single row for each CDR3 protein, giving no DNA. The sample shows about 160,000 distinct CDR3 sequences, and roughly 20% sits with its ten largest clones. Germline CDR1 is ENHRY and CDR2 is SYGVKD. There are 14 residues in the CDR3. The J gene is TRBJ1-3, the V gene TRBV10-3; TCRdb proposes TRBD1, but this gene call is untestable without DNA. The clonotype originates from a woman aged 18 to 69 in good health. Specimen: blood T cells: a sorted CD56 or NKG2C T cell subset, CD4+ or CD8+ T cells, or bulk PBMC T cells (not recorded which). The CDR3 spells CAIGQGADGNTIYF.